The 28 T cell receptor beta chains below all came from one sample that was sequenced in a study of Ad26.COV2.S vaccination and SARS-CoV-2 variants. The method was immunoSEQ multiplex PCR; TCRdb's version includes in-frame clones alone and lacks a portion of them. The sample includes around 340,000 clones, 80% to 90% of them seen just once. Treatment of the sample: 15 to 20 received Ad26.COV2.S at low or high dose, single or two shots; about 5 received placebo; per-sample allocation not given. Sampling was performed 63 days after the first vaccine or placebo injection. The specimen comprised peripheral blood, sampled in a trial of Ad26.COV2.S vaccine versus placebo. The receptor set was obtained from a person aged 18-65 years who received the Ad26.COV2.S COVID-19 vaccine or a placebo.

CDR3 DNA: TGTGCCAGCACTCTAACAGGGACCGTCAATCAGCCCCAGCATTTT. It is translated as CASTLTGTVNQPQHF. This sequence joins TRBV28 and TRBJ1-5; TRBD1 might be the D (6 bases). This CDR3 has 15 residues. Trimming took 7 bases from V and 3 from J, leaving 16 bases between them. Per the germline V gene, CDR1 is MDHEN and CDR2 is SYDVKM.

The chain couples TRBV6-8 to TRBJ1-3, with TRBD1 matching 7 bases. Losses at the gene ends were 11 bases for V and 9 bases for J; bases not matched to a gene: 10. Germline lookup yields CDR1 MNHGY and CDR2 SAAAGT. The CDR3 totals 12 residues. The CDR3 DNA reads TGTGCCGGAGGGGGACAGCGGCGCACCATATATTTT. This codes for CAGGGQRRTIYF.

The chain uses TRBV18 and TRBJ1-2; the D is unclear. The CDR3 consists of 12 residues. V lost 0 bases to trimming and J lost 7 bases, with 6 bases between them. Germline V gives CDR1 KGHSH, CDR2 LQKENI. The chain's CDR3 is CASSPPDRGYTF. The CDR3 DNA sequence: TGTGCCAGCTCACCACCCGACCGTGGCTACACCTTC.

The V gene is TRBV27, the J gene TRBJ2-6; the D is unclear. V lost 3 bases and J 3 bases, leaving 9 bases between the germline ends. Germline values: CDR1 MNHEY, CDR2 SMNVEV (reference sequence). The CDR3 covers 15 residues. CDR3 protein: CASSFYPYGANVLTF. The DNA of the CDR3 is TGTGCCAGCAGTTTCTACCCTTATGGGGCCAACGTCCTGACTTTC.

In this sample, this clone turned up once. The genes are TRBV20-1 and TRBJ1-6, with 7 positions matching TRBD1. Germline lookup yields CDR1 DFQATT and CDR2 SNEGSKA (reference sequence). J was trimmed by 7 bases and V by 4 bases; bases with no gene match: 7. The CDR3 consists of 14 residues. Here the CDR3 reads CSATETGLNSPLHF. CDR3 coding DNA: TGCAGTGCTACTGAGACAGGGCTGAATTCACCCCTCCACTTT.

V is TRBV27 and J is TRBJ2-1; 13 bases are a match to TRBD2. After removal of 5 bases from V and 6 bases from J, the junction contained 7 bases not matched to a gene. Germline V lookup: CDR1 MNHEY, CDR2 SMNVEV (reference sequence). The CDR3 sequence is 16 residues long. CDR3 coding DNA: TGTGCCAGCAGTCTCCTAACTAGCGGGAGGGCCAATGAGCAGTTCTTC. Translating it yields CASSLLTSGRANEQFF.

The chain couples TRBV5-6 to TRBJ2-7; D may be TRBD1 or TRBD2 (6 bases each). V lost 4 bases and J 3 bases, leaving 14 bases between the germline ends. The CDR3 consists of 14 residues. Germline-derived CDR1 and CDR2 are SGHDT and YYEEEE. The CDR3 DNA sequence: TGTGCCAGCAGCGCGGGGACAATCCACTACGAGCAGTACTTC. The encoded protein is CASSAGTIHYEQYF.

The gene calls are TRBV7-2 and TRBJ1-3; 9 nucleotides align to TRBD1. This CDR3 contains 15 residues. The V segment lost 5 bases and the J segment 7 bases; nucleotides outside the gene matches: 9. Looked up from germline, CDR1 is SGHTA and CDR2 is FQGNSA. CDR3 sequence reads: CASSLQGQGRNTIYF. DNA for the CDR3: TGTGCCAGCAGCCTACAAGGACAGGGGAGGAACACCATATATTTT.

This chain joins TRBV12-5 and TRBJ2-5; a possible D gene is TRBD1 (6 bases). The V end lost 6 bases, the J end lost 5 bases, and 16 bases lay between the germline ends. Germline assignment: CDR1 LGHNT and CDR2 FRNRAP. CDR3 length: 14 residues. CDR3 amino acids: CASGPGQPVETQYF. The DNA of the CDR3 is TGTGCTAGTGGCCCGGGACAACCCGTGGAGACCCAGTACTTC.

The rearrangement links TRBV6-5 to TRBJ1-1, with D perhaps TRBD1 (6 bases). Germline values: CDR1 MNHEY, CDR2 SVGAGI. This CDR3 is 13 amino acids long. The V and J ends lost 5 bases and 1 base respectively, with 8 bases between them. The CDR3 loop reads CASSKTGNTEAFF. The CDR3 DNA follows: TGTGCCAGCAGTAAGACAGGGAACACTGAAGCTTTCTTT.

This chain's CDR3 is CASSSAYTEAFF. CDR3 DNA: TGTGCCAGCAGTTCAGCGTACACTGAAGCTTTCTTT. The V and J genes are TRBV28 and TRBJ1-1; the D is unclear. The CDR3 consists of 12 residues. Trimming took off 4 bases at V and 3 bases at J, with 6 bases between the two ends. The germline gives CDR1 MDHEN, CDR2 SYDVKM.

This chain connects TRBV28 to TRBJ2-1; 9 bases match TRBD2. Per germline, CDR1 MDHEN and CDR2 SYDVKM. CDR3 length: 14 amino acids. Losses at the gene ends were 2 bases for V and 10 bases for J; bases not matched to a gene: 6. The CDR3 reads CASSLRSGRREQFF. CDR3 in DNA: TGTGCCAGCAGTTTAAGGAGCGGGAGGAGGGAGCAGTTCTTC.

The chain employs TRBV4-2 and TRBJ1-5; TRBD1 is a possible D gene (5 bases). The ends were cut back, 0 bases at V and 3 bases at J, with 9 bases in the middle. This CDR3 contains 15 residues. Germline V gene sequence: CDR1 LGHNA, CDR2 YNFKEQ. The CDR3 DNA reads as TGTGCCAGCAGCCAAGATGCAGGGTACAATCAGCCCCAGCATTTT. This encodes CASSQDAGYNQPQHF.

The chain joins TRBV6-5 to TRBJ2-2; the D gene is possibly TRBD2 (6 bases). The CDR3 totals 13 residues. Trimming cost V 8 bases and J 1 base, with 8 bases left between them. Germline CDR1 reads MNHEY; CDR2 reads SVGAGI. Written as DNA, the CDR3 is TGTGCCAGCGGAGGGCAGAACACCGGGGAGCTGTTTTTT. Protein sequence: CASGGQNTGELFF.

The rearrangement joins TRBV2 to TRBJ2-5, with 7 positions matching TRBD1. The germline V gene encodes CDR1 SNHLY and CDR2 FYNNEI. Unmatched junction bases numbered 6, after V lost 7 bases and J lost 1 base. CDR3 length: 14 amino acids. The DNA of the CDR3 is TGTGCCAGCATGCTCGACAGGGCCCAAGAGACCCAGTACTTC. Its translation: CASMLDRAQETQYF.

The chain is built from TRBV4-2 and TRBJ1-5; 9 nucleotides align to TRBD1. Germline trimming cut 1 base from V and 5 bases from J; bases unmatched to any gene: 9. There are 17 residues in the CDR3. Germline CDR1 LGHNA, CDR2 YNFKEQ. CDR3 residues: CASSQGVIDRGYQPQHF. CDR3 bases: TGTGCCAGCAGCCAAGGGGTAATAGACAGGGGGTATCAGCCCCAGCATTTT.

The chain couples TRBV11-2 to TRBJ1-1, with 7 nucleotides matching TRBD1. This CDR3 comprises 16 residues. J lost 1 base, V lost 5 bases, and 10 bases had no gene match. The germline CDR1 and CDR2 sequences are SGHAT and FQNNGV. CDR3: CASSGRTGRENTEAFF. CDR3 DNA: TGTGCCAGCAGCGGACGGACAGGCCGGGAGAACACTGAAGCTTTCTTT.

The chain recombines TRBV2 with TRBJ1-5; D gene unclear. CDR3 length: 13 residues. Germline CDR1 SNHLY, CDR2 FYNNEI. The V gene lost 2 bases and the J gene lost 2 bases, with 4 bases spanning the gap. DNA of the CDR3: TGTGCCAGCAGTGAACAGGGCAATCAGCCCCAGCATTTT. Its protein is CASSEQGNQPQHF.

The chain has TRBV7-8 and TRBJ2-3; a possible D gene is TRBD1 (6 bases). V was trimmed by 2 bases and J by 3 bases, leaving 15 bases between them. Germline values: CDR1 SGHVS, CDR2 FQNEAQ. The CDR3 is 16 amino acids. The CDR3 is CASSLSVRGGTDTQYF. The CDR3 DNA is TGTGCCAGCAGCTTATCAGTCAGGGGTGGGACAGATACGCAGTATTTT. Filled out from reference TRBV7-8 and TRBJ2-3, the complete variable domain reads GAGVSQSPRYKVAKRGQDVALRCDPISGHVSLFWYQQALGQGPEFLTYFQNEAQLDKSGLPSDRFFAERPEGSVSTLKIQRTQQEDSAVYLCASSLSVRGGTDTQYFGPGTRLTVL.

The rearrangement uses TRBV12-3 or TRBV12-4 and TRBJ1-2; D possibly corresponds to TRBD1 (5 bases). The CDR3 totals 12 residues. With 6 bases removed from V and 1 base from J, the gap between germline ends came to 6 bases. CDR3 nucleotides: TGTGCCAGCAGCCAGGGTAACTATGGCTACACCTTC. Its translation: CASSQGNYGYTF.

The V gene is TRBV18, the J gene TRBJ1-5, with 8 bases identical to TRBD1. This CDR3 contains 14 residues. V gave up 3 bases and J gave up 3 bases; unmatched junction bases: 1. Germline V gene data show CDR1 as KGHSH and CDR2 as LQKENI. The CDR3 here is CASSPDRDNQPQHF. The CDR3 DNA sequence: TGTGCCAGCTCACCGGACAGGGACAATCAGCCCCAGCATTTT.

The V and J genes are TRBV7-8 and TRBJ1-1; TRBD1 matches 8 bases. CDR3 length: 15 residues. CDR1 is SGHVS and CDR2 is FQNEAQ in the germline V gene. J gave up 6 bases and V 5 bases, and 11 bases lay outside the gene matches. The CDR3 nucleotides read TGTGCCAGCAGCGCCGGACAGGGTTTGAGAGCTGAAGCTTTCTTT. Encoded protein: CASSAGQGLRAEAFF.

The rearrangement uses TRBV7-6 and TRBJ2-3, with TRBD1 matching over 7 bases. The V gene's germline CDR1 is SGHVS and CDR2 FNYEAQ. V was clipped by 4 bases and J by 1 base; unmatched bases: 5. This CDR3 comprises 15 residues. CDR3 loop: CASSSGTVGTDTQYF. The DNA for the CDR3 is TGTGCCAGCAGCTCGGGGACAGTCGGCACAGATACGCAGTATTTT.

This rearrangement joins TRBV2 to TRBJ2-3; 8 bases agree with TRBD2. There are 14 residues in the CDR3. Trimming removed 7 bases from V and 4 bases from J; junction bases left unmatched: 7. From germline, CDR1 is SNHLY and CDR2 FYNNEI. CDR3 in amino acids: CASTRGRRADTQYF. The CDR3 DNA follows: TGTGCCAGCACCCGCGGGAGGCGGGCAGATACGCAGTATTTT. The full variable domain, its missing parts supplied by reference TRBV2 and TRBJ2-3, is EPEVTQTPSHQVTQMGQEVILRCVPISNHLYFYWYRQILGQKVEFLVSFYNNEISEKSEIFDDQFSVERPDGSNFTLKIRSTKLEDSAMYFCASTRGRRADTQYFGPGTRLTVL.

The chain has TRBV28 and TRBJ2-2, with 8 bases matching TRBD1. Germline CDR1 and CDR2: MDHEN and SYDVKM. Trimming removed 5 bases from V and 5 bases from J; junction bases left unmatched: 1. The CDR3 contains 13 residues. The CDR3 DNA sequence: TGTGCCAGCAGTCACAGGGGGACCGGGGAGCTGTTTTTT. Its protein is CASSHRGTGELFF.

This sequence joins TRBV25-1 and TRBJ2-3, with D tentatively TRBD1 or TRBD2 (7 bases each). The CDR3 totals 16 residues. V lost 3 bases and J 5 bases, leaving 18 bases between the germline ends. Germline assignment: CDR1 MGHDK and CDR2 SYGVNS. CDR3 nucleotide sequence: TGTGCCAGCAGTGATAATCCAGGGGGGGACGGAGATACGCAGTATTTT. It is translated as CASSDNPGGDGDTQYF.

The rearrangement uses TRBV7-2 and TRBJ1-1, with unresolved D. Trimming shortened V by 1 base and J by 0 bases, and 21 bases separated the two germline ends. Germline CDR1 is SGHTA and CDR2 is FQGNSA. The CDR3 runs 19 residues. This CDR3 reads CASSLGAGPGAKVNTEAFF. The DNA of the CDR3 is TGTGCCAGCAGCTTAGGGGCAGGACCTGGAGCCAAAGTGAACACTGAAGCTTTCTTT.

Concerning this clone itself: Other DNA sequences in this specimen translate into the identical CDR3. The rearrangement joins TRBV12-3 or TRBV12-4 to TRBJ1-2; D unresolved. The CDR3 covers 13 residues. V shed 2 bases and J shed 5 bases, with 9 bases lying between them. CDR3 loop: CASSLSVSYGYTF. The CDR3 coding sequence is TGTGCCAGCAGTTTATCAGTTTCGTATGGCTACACCTTC.